This T cell receptor beta chain was retrieved from a study of T cells in Graves' hyperthyroidism and ophthalmopathy. Study-level results: Also found in blood were most expanded thyroid clonotypes above 0.001.

Patients aged 18 to 65 with hyperthyroidism were newly diagnosed, with duration under 2 months. This CDR3 comprises 14 residues. The V gene end was trimmed by 6 bases and the J gene end by 5 bases; junction bases not matched to a gene: 6. The V gene's germline CDR1 is MNHEY and CDR2 SMNVEV (reference sequence). Comment on this clonotype: Its antigen is unidentified.

Amplification targeted TCR beta CDR3 regions from RNA transcripts. HTBI primers were the set used in a first-round RT-PCR of the TCR CDR3. TCRdb reprocessed the multiplex PCR reads with MiXCR, giving one entry per CDR3 protein. The table shows roughly 750,000 distinct CDR3 sequences, with 16% occurring only once. The specimen was blood. This clonotype originated in a man younger than 35 with Graves' hyperthyroidism. This chain links TRBV27 with TRBJ2-5; TRBD1 agrees at 10 bases. The CDR3 DNA reads TGTGCCAGCAGGACAGGGGGCTGGTGGGAGACCCAGTACTTC. This sequence encodes CASRTGGWWETQYF.